The 30 T cell receptor beta chains in this list originate from one sample, sequenced in a study of circulating CD8 cells and anti-PD-1 response in melanoma. From live CD3+CD8+TCRalphabeta+ cells, four PD-1 and/or TIGIT subsets were sorted. TCR libraries were prepared from around 15 ng of total RNA with the QIAseq Immune Repertoire TCR panel. TCRdb independently ran MiXCR on the reads; one entry per CDR3 protein. The table includes roughly 1,100 distinct CDR3 sequences, under 8% detected once. The sample here was CD8+ T cells from PBMCs, taken at baseline or after one month of anti-PD-1 therapy (not recorded which). The receptor set was obtained from a human donor with melanoma.

Concerning this clonotype itself: At one end the junction does not follow the germline gene, possibly because of a read error. This chain uses TRBV20-1 with TRBJ2-7; D is uncertain. Germline assignment: CDR1 DFQATT and CDR2 SNEGSKA (reference sequence). The length of the CDR3 is 13 residues. CDR3 coding DNA: TGCGGTGCTAGAGATCAATCTTCCTACGAGCAGTACTTC. It yields the protein CGARDQSSYEQYF.

This chain uses TRBV7-2 with TRBJ2-6; D gene ambiguous. The CDR3 runs 12 residues. With 5 bases removed from V and 11 bases from J, the gap between germline ends came to 10 bases. Germline V gene lookup returns CDR1 SGHTA and CDR2 FQGNSA. The CDR3, as DNA: TGTGCCAGCAGCGGCATCCTCCACGTCCTGACTTTC. Residues: CASSGILHVLTF.

By sample share, this clonotype is large. This sequence joins TRBV19 and TRBJ1-2, with a tentative D call TRBD1 (5 bases). The germline V and J ends were trimmed by 5 bases and 6 bases, with 10 bases remaining between them. Germline CDR1 is LNHDA and CDR2 is SQIVND (reference sequence). The CDR3 is made up of 12 amino acids. CDR3 residues: CASSWGTDGYTF. Here the CDR3 DNA reads TGTGCCAGTAGTTGGGGGACCGATGGCTACACCTTC.

Of note for this clonotype: A much larger clone differs from this one at a single base, so this may be a read error. As DNA, the CDR3 is TGTGCCAGCAGCTTGGTTAAAGGGTCCACCTCCCACAATGAGCAGTTCTTC. Encoded protein: CASSLVKGSTSHNEQFF. The chain links TRBV5-6 to TRBJ2-1; D ambiguous. CDR1 and CDR2 from the germline V gene are SGHDT and YYEEEE. The CDR3 has 17 residues. The full variable domain, completed using reference TRBV5-6 and TRBJ2-1, is DAGVTQSPTHLIKTRGQQVTLRCSPKSGHDTVSWYQQALGQGPQFIFQYYEEEERQRGNFPDRFSGHQFPNYSSELNVNALLLGDSALYLCASSLVKGSTSHNEQFFGPGTRLTVL.

By share, this clonotype counts as large. The chain uses TRBV27 and TRBJ1-2; 9 nucleotides align to TRBD1. Trimming cost V 6 bases and J 8 bases; bases outside gene matches: 13. This CDR3 comprises 15 residues. Germline lookup yields CDR1 MNHEY and CDR2 SMNVEV (reference sequence). The CDR3 DNA follows: TGTGCCAGCAGCTTCGATGGGACAGGGTTACGAGGCTACACCTTC. It codes for CASSFDGTGLRGYTF.

By proportion, this clonotype is large. V usage is TRBV7-9 and J usage is TRBJ2-7, with D perhaps given as TRBD1 or TRBD2 (6 bases each). CDR1 and CDR2 (germline): SEHNR, FQNEAQ (reference sequence). CDR3 length: 15 amino acids. The V gene lost 3 bases and the J gene lost 5 bases, with 17 bases spanning the gap. CDR3 loop: CASSFLAGEADEQYF. As DNA, the CDR3 is TGTGCCAGCAGCTTCTTGGCAGGGGAGGCCGACGAGCAGTACTTC.

The chain couples TRBV5-6 to TRBJ2-4; TRBD1 matches 8 bases. This CDR3 has 17 amino acids. Germline V gene data show CDR1 as SGHDT and CDR2 as YYEEEE. The V segment lost 0 bases and the J segment 6 bases; nucleotides outside the gene matches: 11. The CDR3 region is CASSLVGQGSLGNIQYF. The CDR3 DNA reads TGTGCCAGCAGCTTGGTTGGACAGGGATCCTTAGGAAACATTCAGTACTTC.

By share of the sample, this clonotype is medium-sized. This sequence joins TRBV7-9 and TRBJ2-1; TRBD1 aligns across 8 bases. Germline CDR1 is SEHNR and CDR2 is FQNEAQ (reference sequence). V shed 1 base, J shed 8 bases, and the junction held 1 base outside the gene matches. The CDR3 consists of 13 residues. CDR3 loop: CASSLGTGYEQFF. The CDR3 DNA reads as TGTGCCAGCAGCTTAGGGACAGGGTATGAGCAGTTCTTC. Using reference TRBV7-9 and TRBJ2-1 for the parts outside the CDR3, the full variable domain is DTGVSQNPRHKITKRGQNVTFRCDPISEHNRLYWYRQTLGQGPEFLTYFQNEAQLEKSRLLSDRFSAERPKGSFSTLEIQRTEQGDSAMYLCASSLGTGYEQFFGPGTRLTVL.

This clonotype appeared a few times. The chain carries TRBV19 and TRBJ2-1; 10 nucleotides match TRBD1. CDR3 length equals 15 residues. Germline CDR1 LNHDA, CDR2 SQIVND (reference sequence). Trimming at V came to 3 bases and at J to 3 bases, leaving 2 bases not matched to a gene. The CDR3 DNA reads TGTGCCAGTAGTATTGGACAGGGGGGCTACAATGAGCAGTTCTTC. Translating gives CASSIGQGGYNEQFF. Complete variable domain (other parts from reference TRBV19 and TRBJ2-1): DGGITQSPKYLFRKEGQNVTLSCEQNLNHDAMYWYRQDPGQGLRLIYYSQIVNDFQKGDIAEGYSVSREKKESFPLTVTSAQKNPTAFYLCASSIGQGGYNEQFFGPGTRLTVL.

The J gene is TRBJ1-5, the V gene TRBV19; 7 positions match TRBD1. Germline loops: CDR1 LNHDA, CDR2 SQIVND (reference sequence). The CDR3 consists of 14 residues. With V trimmed by 5 bases and J by 4 bases, 5 bases remained unmatched. CDR3 region: CASSPGQKNQPQHF. In nucleotides, the CDR3 is TGTGCCAGTAGTCCGGGACAGAAAAATCAGCCCCAGCATTTT.

By share, this clonotype counts as large (0.1 to 1%). The genes are TRBV2 and TRBJ1-2; TRBD1 matches at 8 bases. The germline V gene has CDR1 SNHLY and CDR2 FYNNEI. There are 15 residues in the CDR3. V trimming: 3 bases; J trimming: 5 bases; junction bases outside the gene matches: 8. The chain's CDR3 is CASSDPMTGAYGYTF. CDR3 in DNA: TGTGCCAGCAGTGACCCAATGACAGGGGCTTATGGCTACACCTTC.

This clonotype is categorized as large. This CDR3 is CASSPNRGLSTEAFF. The DNA of the CDR3 is TGTGCCAGCAGTCCAAACAGGGGGCTGAGCACTGAAGCTTTCTTT. V usage is TRBV27 and J usage is TRBJ1-1; TRBD1 aligns across 9 bases. CDR1 MNHEY and CDR2 SMNVEV come from the germline V gene (reference sequence). J gave up 4 bases and V 5 bases, and 8 bases lay outside the gene matches. The CDR3 has 15 amino acids.

Only a few counts were recorded for this clonotype. The chain couples TRBV19 to TRBJ2-7; D gene unclear. This CDR3 has 14 residues. Trimming stripped 3 bases from V and 0 bases from J, with 9 bases between. The germline CDR1 and CDR2 sequences are LNHDA and SQIVND (reference sequence). The CDR3 protein is CASSIDGSSYEQYF. In nucleotides, the CDR3 is TGTGCCAGTAGTATCGACGGTTCCTCCTACGAGCAGTACTTC.

This clonotype is categorized as medium-sized. V and J are TRBV6-6 and TRBJ2-1; TRBD2 matches at 11 bases. The CDR3 is made up of 19 amino acids. V was pared by 5 bases and J by 9 bases, with 21 bases of the junction left unmatched. Germline loops: CDR1 MNHNY, CDR2 SVGAGI (reference sequence). CDR3 sequence: CASSLFRLAGGREACEQFF. The CDR3 nucleotides read TGTGCCAGCAGTCTATTTCGGCTAGCGGGGGGCCGGGAGGCATGTGAGCAGTTCTTC.

This clonotype is large within its sample. The chain is built from TRBV4-1 and TRBJ2-2; no definite D call. CDR3 size: 15 residues. Deletions cut 3 bases from V and 8 bases from J, with 16 bases between. Per the germline V gene, CDR1 is MGHRA and CDR2 is YSYEKL. CDR3 nucleotide sequence: TGCGCCAGCAGCCAGGCCCGGGCCCCCACGGGGGAGCTGTTTTTT. Encoded protein: CASSQARAPTGELFF.

About this clonotype itself: Compared with germline, one end of the junction differs, possibly owing to a read error. The V and J genes are TRBV28 and TRBJ2-3; D is unclear. The CDR3 sequence is 16 residues long. The germline V gene encodes CDR1 MDHEN and CDR2 SYDVKM. CDR3 loop: CAGSLSRSVPTDTQYF. Here the CDR3 DNA reads TGTGCCGGCAGTTTATCGCGGTCTGTACCTACAGATACGCAGTATTTT.

In this sample, this clonotype is large (0.1 to 1%). This rearrangement joins TRBV24-1 to TRBJ2-2, with 10 bases matching TRBD1. The V and J ends lost 9 bases and 3 bases, in that order; junction bases with no gene match: 3. There are 14 residues in the CDR3. Germline V gene lookup returns CDR1 KGHDR and CDR2 SFDVKD. CDR3: CATSGQGDTGELFF. The DNA for the CDR3 is TGTGCCACCTCCGGACAGGGGGACACCGGGGAGCTGTTTTTT.

Relative to its sample, this clonotype is large. The rearrangement links TRBV29-1 to TRBJ2-1, with 8 bases lining up with TRBD2. The CDR3 covers 14 residues. Unmatched junction bases numbered 8, after V lost 4 bases and J lost 6 bases. Germline CDR1 and CDR2: SQVTM and ANQGSEA. CDR3 sequence: CSVVTAGASNEQFF. The CDR3 region has the DNA TGCAGCGTTGTGACAGCGGGGGCGTCCAATGAGCAGTTCTTC.

This clonotype qualifies as medium-sized. The gene calls are TRBV29-1 and TRBJ1-1, with unresolved D. The CDR3 spans 13 residues. Germline CDR1 is SQVTM and CDR2 is ANQGSEA. With 4 bases removed from V and 1 base from J, the gap between germline ends came to 10 bases. The CDR3 spells CSVAVHTNTEAFF. The CDR3 coding sequence is TGCAGCGTTGCAGTACATACGAACACTGAAGCTTTCTTT.

The CDR3 DNA is TGTGCCAGTAGTATCATCGCAGGGACCTACAATGAGCAGTTCTTC. Protein: CASSIIAGTYNEQFF. The rearrangement links TRBV19 to TRBJ2-1, with a weak D call TRBD1 (5 bases). Germline V gene lookup returns CDR1 LNHDA and CDR2 SQIVND (reference sequence). This CDR3 contains 15 residues. V was cut by 3 bases and J by 2 bases, with 11 bases left in between. Full variable domain (outside the CDR3, taken from reference TRBV19 and TRBJ2-1): DGGITQSPKYLFRKEGQNVTLSCEQNLNHDAMYWYRQDPGQGLRLIYYSQIVNDFQKGDIAEGYSVSREKKESFPLTVTSAQKNPTAFYLCASSIIAGTYNEQFFGPGTRLTVL.

This clonotype was found a few times. The chain recombines TRBV9 with TRBJ1-1; TRBD1 matches 9 bases. This CDR3 spans 14 amino acids. CDR1 and CDR2 from the germline V gene are SGDLS and YYNGEE. J was trimmed by 3 bases and V by 4 bases; bases with no gene match: 4. CDR3 loop: CASSTWDRDTEAFF. CDR3 DNA sequence: TGTGCCAGCAGCACCTGGGACAGGGACACTGAAGCTTTCTTT. Looking up the rest from reference TRBV9 and TRBJ1-1 gives the full variable domain: DSGVTQTPKHLITATGQRVTLRCSPRSGDLSVYWYQQSLDQGLQFLIQYYNGEERAKGNILERFSAQQFPDLHSELNLSSLELGDSALYFCASSTWDRDTEAFFGQGTRLTVV.

This chain connects TRBV19 to TRBJ2-3; D unresolved. The germline V gene encodes CDR1 LNHDA and CDR2 SQIVND (reference sequence). The CDR3 has 13 amino acids. Trimming took off 4 bases at V and 0 bases at J, with 5 bases between the two ends. CDR3 region: CASSSQSTDTQYF. The CDR3 DNA reads as TGTGCCAGTAGTAGCCAGAGCACAGATACGCAGTATTTT.

This clonotype is medium-sized. This chain joins TRBV2 and TRBJ1-2; the D is unclear. Germline CDR1 is SNHLY and CDR2 is FYNNEI. There are 11 residues in the CDR3. V lost 4 bases and J 10 bases, leaving 10 bases between the germline ends. CDR3 protein: CASSGGPLYTF. CDR3 DNA sequence: TGTGCCAGCAGTGGAGGGCCCCTCTACACCTTC.

By frequency in the sample, this clonotype is large. V and J are TRBV11-2 and TRBJ2-5; tentatively, D is TRBD1 or TRBD2 (7 bases each). Germline V gene data show CDR1 as SGHAT and CDR2 as FQNNGV. Between the trimmed V and J ends, which lost 4 bases and 3 bases, there was a span of 18 bases. The CDR3 length is 16 residues. The CDR3 DNA sequence: TGTGCCAGCAGCTCTTTTTCAGGGGGGGTTAAAGAGACCCAGTACTTC. This codes for CASSSFSGGVKETQYF.

This clonotype ranks as large. The J gene is TRBJ2-7, the V gene TRBV9; D gene uncertain. Germline V gives CDR1 SGDLS, CDR2 YYNGEE. This CDR3 spans 14 amino acids. Deletions cut 0 bases from V and 2 bases from J, with 9 bases between. The CDR3 loop reads CASSVGGGPYEQYF. In nucleotides, the CDR3 is TGTGCCAGCAGCGTAGGTGGCGGCCCCTACGAGCAGTACTTC. The full variable domain, its missing parts supplied by reference TRBV9 and TRBJ2-7, is DSGVTQTPKHLITATGQRVTLRCSPRSGDLSVYWYQQSLDQGLQFLIQYYNGEERAKGNILERFSAQQFPDLHSELNLSSLELGDSALYFCASSVGGGPYEQYFGPGTRLTVT.

This clonotype is judged large. The chain employs TRBV19 and TRBJ1-5; D ambiguous. The CDR3 contains 12 residues. Per the germline V gene, CDR1 is LNHDA and CDR2 is SQIVND (reference sequence). Trimming removed 4 bases from V and 5 bases from J, with 6 bases in between. CDR3: CASSNYYQPQHF. The CDR3 DNA follows: TGTGCCAGTAGTAACTATTATCAGCCCCAGCATTTT.

This clonotype is medium-sized (0.01 to 0.1%). The rearrangement links TRBV19 to TRBJ2-1; 9 bases are shared with TRBD1. The V segment lost 5 bases and the J segment 6 bases; nucleotides outside the gene matches: 2. This CDR3 is 13 amino acids long. Germline V gene data show CDR1 as LNHDA and CDR2 as SQIVND (reference sequence). CDR3 protein: CASSSGQGNEQFF. The CDR3 bases are TGTGCCAGTAGTTCGGGACAGGGCAATGAGCAGTTCTTC. Based on the CDR3 plus reference TRBV19 and TRBJ2-1, the full variable domain is DGGITQSPKYLFRKEGQNVTLSCEQNLNHDAMYWYRQDPGQGLRLIYYSQIVNDFQKGDIAEGYSVSREKKESFPLTVTSAQKNPTAFYLCASSSGQGNEQFFGPGTRLTVL.

This clonotype has only a few counts. This rearrangement joins TRBV19 to TRBJ2-1; 12 bases agree with TRBD2. V gave up 3 bases and J gave up 5 bases; unmatched junction bases: 2. The CDR3 totals 15 residues. Per germline, CDR1 LNHDA and CDR2 SQIVND (reference sequence). The DNA of the CDR3 is TGTGCCAGTAGTATCCTAGCGGGGGGGGACAATGAGCAGTTCTTC. Translating it yields CASSILAGGDNEQFF.

Within the sample, this clonotype is medium-sized (0.01 to 0.1%). The rearrangement uses TRBV20-1 and TRBJ2-7, with D perhaps matching TRBD1 (6 bases). This CDR3 comprises 14 residues. Germline assignment: CDR1 DFQATT and CDR2 SNEGSKA (reference sequence). The ends were cut back, 5 bases at V and 2 bases at J, with 16 bases in the middle. The CDR3 spells CSAGGGREPYEQYF. The CDR3 DNA sequence: TGCAGTGCTGGGGGCGGCAGGGAGCCCTACGAGCAGTACTTC.

Comment on this clonotype: A much larger clonotype is one base distant, so this may be a read error. The rearrangement uses TRBV19 and TRBJ2-1; D gene uncertain. This CDR3 region has 13 residues. Germline loops: CDR1 LNHDA, CDR2 SQIVND (reference sequence). Trimming removed 6 bases from V and 9 bases from J, with 15 bases in between. The CDR3 region has the DNA TGTGCCAGTAGGAGCGAAGACCCCATTGAGCAGTTCTTC. Its protein is CASRSEDPIEQFF.